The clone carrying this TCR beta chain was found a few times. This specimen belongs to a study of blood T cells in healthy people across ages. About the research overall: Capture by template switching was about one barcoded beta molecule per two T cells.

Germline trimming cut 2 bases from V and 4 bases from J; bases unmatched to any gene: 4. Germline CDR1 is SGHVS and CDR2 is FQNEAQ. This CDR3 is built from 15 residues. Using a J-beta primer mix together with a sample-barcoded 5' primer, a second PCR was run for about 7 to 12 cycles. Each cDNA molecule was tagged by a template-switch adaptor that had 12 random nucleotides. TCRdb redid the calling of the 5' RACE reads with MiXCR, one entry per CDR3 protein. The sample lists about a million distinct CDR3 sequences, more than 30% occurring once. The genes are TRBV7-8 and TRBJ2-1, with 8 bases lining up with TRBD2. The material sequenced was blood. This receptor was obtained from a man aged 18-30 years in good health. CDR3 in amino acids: CASSLKLADYNEQFF. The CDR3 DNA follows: TGTGCCAGCAGCTTAAAACTAGCGGATTACAATGAGCAGTTCTTC.